What follows describes a single T cell receptor beta chain. This clone came up many times. The target of this receptor is not known. No per-base quality is available; no much larger clone lies one base away. Related bone marrow donors provided peripheral blood samples on the day of marrow donation. Peripheral blood and bone marrow mononuclear cells were isolated by Ficoll-Hypaque density centrifugation and cryopreserved. The sample belongs to a study of T cells after posttransplantation cyclophosphamide listed by TCRdb under 2016. Turning to the overall study: The study tracked T cell repertoire reconstitution by TRB sequencing after myeloablative bone marrow transplantation using posttransplantation cyclophosphamide as GVHD prophylaxis. Samples from about 37 PTCy-treated patients and roughly 17 related bone marrow donors of those patients were subjected to antigen receptor sequencing. Blood from all 35 or so PTCy patients who had 1-year posttransplant specimens underwent TRB sequencing. Up to about 3 additional blood samples from 2 to 5.2 years after transplant were also TRB-sequenced in 3 patients, as was pretransplant blood from a handful of patients. TRA and TRB clonality were tightly correlated in eight to ten samples, so subsequent TCR analyses focused on TRB only. Public TRB sequences were checked against a database of over 3,000 sequences associated with responses to pathogens, tumor antigens, self-antigens and alloantigens.

Points the paper makes about the study in general: At 1-2 months, donor-recipient similarity was low but rose over the first year, and the later blood repertoires were often dominated by donor CD8+ memory clones. The TRB repertoires of T cells infiltrating skin or the GI tract showed only limited overlap with the TRB repertoires found in blood. Across the roughly 48 patients, TRB clonality was highly associated with recipient CMV seropositivity and CMV reactivation, and diversity with PTCy was similar to that in the CNI/methotrexate controls.

Genomic DNA was used for TRB sequencing, which was performed with the immunoSEQ assay at survey resolution or with the hsTCRB kit. In the original analysis: Initial read processing used immunoSEQ software, and repertoire analyses used the LymphoSeq R package. Clonality was computed as 1 minus normalized Shannon entropy; Gini coefficient was also calculated for each TRB dataset. Phenotypes of unsorted samples were inferred by mapping TRB sequences from sorted subsets of the recipient or donor onto unsorted samples of the same recipient. The immuneACCESS repertoire file appears here via TCRdb, limited to in-frame rearrangements. These files lack a portion of the clones; in checked studies, under half of the deficit traces to unresolved V genes, and the cause of the others is not known. Clone size and the V and J calls come from that table; the DNA yielded D and trimming. This sample holds tens of thousands of clones in total, without any singletons. Clones ranked in the top ten supply about 2.2% of the sample.

The sample taken for sequencing was PBMCs. This TCR derives from a man aged 35-49 years in good health, CMV-negative, and a related stem cell transplant donor.

The DNA reads as follows: TGTGCCAGCAGCTTAACAGCCTACGAGCAGTACTTC. Its amino acids are CASSLTAYEQYF. The rearrangement combines TRBV7-9 with TRBJ2-7; there is no confident call for the D gene. V is cut by 2 bases and J by 2 bases, and the space between the germline ends is 4 bases. The CDR3 covers 12 residues, taking in both the cysteine and the phenylalanine. Of all the DNA, just the CDR3 is kept, 36 bases in frame from base 1. The germline V gene (reference sequence) sets CDR1 to SEHNR and CDR2 to FQNEAQ.